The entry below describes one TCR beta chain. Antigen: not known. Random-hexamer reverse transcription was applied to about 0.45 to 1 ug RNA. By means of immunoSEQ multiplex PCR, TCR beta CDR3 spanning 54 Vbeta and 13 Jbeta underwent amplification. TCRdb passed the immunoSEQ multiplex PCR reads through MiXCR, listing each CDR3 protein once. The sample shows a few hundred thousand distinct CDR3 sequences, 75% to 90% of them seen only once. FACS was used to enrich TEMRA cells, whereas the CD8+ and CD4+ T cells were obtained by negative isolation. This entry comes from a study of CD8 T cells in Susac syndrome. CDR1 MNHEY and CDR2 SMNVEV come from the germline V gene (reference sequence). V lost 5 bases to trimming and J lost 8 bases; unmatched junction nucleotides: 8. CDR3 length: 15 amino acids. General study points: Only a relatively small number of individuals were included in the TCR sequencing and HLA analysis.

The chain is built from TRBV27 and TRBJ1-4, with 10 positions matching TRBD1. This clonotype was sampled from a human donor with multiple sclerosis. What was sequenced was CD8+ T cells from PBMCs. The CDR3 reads CASSPRGTGVEKLFF. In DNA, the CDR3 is TGTGCCAGCAGTCCCCGGGGGACAGGGGTAGAAAAACTGTTTTTT.